The rows below give T cell receptor beta chains drawn from one sample of a study of human versus mouse CDR3 diversity and MHC coevolution. The data were produced by immunoSEQ multiplex PCR, yet TCRdb's version contains in-frame clones alone and is incomplete. The table includes roughly 80,000 clones, about 94% detected once. The sequenced material came from naive CD4+ T cells from blood. All receptors derive from a person between 25 and 69 years old in good health. Each CDR3 is given with its conserved first and last residue. A D gene is named only where the DNA matches it firmly. The listing skips clone size in some rows; elsewhere it reads once, few, many or a size class.

>TRBJ1-2|-|TRBV4-2|-
CASSQGGVLNPSGYTF
>TRBJ2-3|-|TRBV18|-
CASSPNALPSTDTQYF
>TRBJ2-2|-|TRBV9|once
CASGSATGELFF
>-|-|TRBV6-4|-
CASSDPVGSYEQYF
>TRBJ2-5|TRBD1|TRBV7-9|-
CASSISRTGGMKTQYF
>TRBJ1-5|-|TRBV19|-
CASMGGLRRPQHF
>TRBJ1-1|TRBD1|TRBV5-4|-
CASSQTQDRANTEAFF
>TRBJ2-1|TRBD2|TRBV6-4|-
CASRSLAGAYNEQFF
>TRBJ1-2|TRBD1|TRBV6-4|-
CASSEGQGAIYGYTF
>TRBJ1-1|-|TRBV11-1|-
CASSLQGLEAFF
>TRBJ2-1|TRBD2|TRBV5-4|-
CASSIGLAGGSYNEQFF
>TRBJ2-3|TRBD2|TRBV6-5|-
CASSPRGGAGDTQYF
>TRBJ1-1|-|TRBV7-2|-
CASSLAAGRRTEAFF
>TRBJ1-2|-|TRBV6-1|-
CASSEAASLYGYTF
>TRBJ1-4|-|TRBV7-9|-
CASSLDSNEKLFF
>TRBJ1-2|TRBD1|TRBV6-6|-
CASSYRGQNYGYTF
>TRBJ1-1|-|TRBV10-3|-
CAISAKQGLNTEAFF
>TRBJ1-4|-|TRBV5-6|-
CASSLKGGSKWSSEKLFF
>TRBJ2-6|-|TRBV7-2|-
CASSMDIRSGANVLTF
>TRBJ2-1|TRBD2|TRBV6-5|-
CASSYAAGSSYNEQFF
>TRBJ1-3|-|TRBV7-9|-
CASSLSPGSSGNTIYF
>TRBJ1-1|TRBD1|TRBV27|-
CASGGGQGYMNTEAFF
>TRBJ2-3|-|TRBV7-8|-
CASSLSSASTDTQYF
>TRBJ1-1|-|TRBV27|-
CASSLFAGRLAEAFF
>TRBJ1-2|-|TRBV19|-
CASRSTGFSGYTF
>TRBJ2-7|TRBD2|TRBV4-2|-
CASSQAGLADYEQYF
>TRBJ2-5|TRBD1|TRBV11-2|-
CASSLEAGGWETQYF
>TRBJ2-7|-|TRBV19|-
CASSISGYYEQYF
>TRBJ2-7|-|TRBV18|-
CASSPLWESGEQYF
>TRBJ2-7|TRBD1|TRBV25-1|-
CASTRAGQGADYEQYF
>TRBJ2-7|TRBD1|TRBV7-8|-
CASSRTGTDYEQYF
>TRBJ1-3|-|TRBV5-4|-
CASSLGGASGNTIYF
>TRBJ2-7|-|TRBV5-1|-
CASSLAQSYEQYF
>TRBJ2-7|-|TRBV28|-
CASSSYRQSLF
>TRBJ1-1|-|TRBV6-5|-
CASRMDGMNTEAFF
>TRBJ1-1|-|TRBV18|-
CASSPLREGTEAFF
>TRBJ2-7|TRBD2|TRBV9|-
CASSVGLAGGGEGEQYF
>TRBJ1-2|-|TRBV27|-
CASSLSPTALDGYTF
>TRBJ2-1|TRBD1|TRBV18|-
CASSPGQGAGNEQFF
>TRBJ1-3|-|TRBV19|few
CASITQGSGNTIYF
>TRBJ2-7|TRBD2|TRBV27|-
CASSLTGTSGRYEQYF
>TRBJ1-2|TRBD1|TRBV7-2|-
CASSRDRGGGYTF
>-|TRBD2|TRBV28|once
CASSWARSGGNEQYF
>TRBJ2-5|-|TRBV18|-
CASSPPLRGETQYF
>TRBJ1-3|TRBD1|TRBV9|-
CASSLLGTGGNTIYF